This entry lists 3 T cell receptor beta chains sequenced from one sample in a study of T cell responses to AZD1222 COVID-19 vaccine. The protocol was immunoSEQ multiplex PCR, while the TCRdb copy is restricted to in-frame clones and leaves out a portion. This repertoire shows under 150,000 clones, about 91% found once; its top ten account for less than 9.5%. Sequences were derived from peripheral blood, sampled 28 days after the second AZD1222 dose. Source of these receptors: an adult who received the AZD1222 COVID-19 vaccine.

CDR3 residues: CASSQGQGPNTEAFF. For the CDR3, the DNA is TGCGCCAGCAGCCAAGGTCAAGGCCCGAACACTGAAGCTTTCTTT. The chain joins TRBV4-1 to TRBJ1-1; no firm D call. The germline V gene encodes CDR1 MGHRA and CDR2 YSYEKL. This CDR3 region has 15 residues. Trimming removed 1 base from V and 1 base from J, with 10 bases in between.

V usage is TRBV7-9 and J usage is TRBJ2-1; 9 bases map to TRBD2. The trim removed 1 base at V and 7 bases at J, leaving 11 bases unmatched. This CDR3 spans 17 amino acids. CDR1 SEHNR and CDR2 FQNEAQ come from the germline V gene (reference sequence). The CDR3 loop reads CASSLGRVAGGKNEQFF. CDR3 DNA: TGTGCCAGCAGCTTAGGTAGGGTGGCGGGGGGGAAAAATGAGCAGTTCTTC. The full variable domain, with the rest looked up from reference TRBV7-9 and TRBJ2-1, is DTGVSQNPRHKITKRGQNVTFRCDPISEHNRLYWYRQTLGQGPEFLTYFQNEAQLEKSRLLSDRFSAERPKGSFSTLEIQRTEQGDSAMYLCASSLGRVAGGKNEQFFGPGTRLTVL.

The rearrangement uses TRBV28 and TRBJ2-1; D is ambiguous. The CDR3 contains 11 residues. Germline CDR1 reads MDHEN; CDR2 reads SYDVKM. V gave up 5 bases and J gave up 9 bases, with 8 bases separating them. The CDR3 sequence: CASSIRVEQFF. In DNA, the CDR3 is TGTGCCAGCAGTATACGGGTTGAGCAGTTCTTC.